The rows below give T cell receptor beta chains drawn from one sample of a study of T-cell memory formation after mild COVID-19. TCRdb passed the 5' RACE reads through MiXCR, listing each CDR3 protein once. The sample records approximately 350,000 distinct CDR3 sequences, roughly an eighth being singletons. Sequenced material: PBMCs or a T cell subset sorted from them (not recorded which). These receptors came from a young man who had mild COVID-19 (a few samples of this study predate the infection). Cell type and time point are not known. The CDR3 runs from the conserved cysteine through the conserved F or W. A D gene is named only where the DNA matches it firmly. Clone size is not always given. Where it is, it says once, few, many or a class for expanded clones.

D: TRBD1; size: few; V: TRBV27; J: TRBJ2-3; DNA: TGTGCCACCGGAGGGCTATGGACAGGGGGCCGAGATACGCAGTATTTT; CDR3: CATGGLWTGGRDTQYF
D: NA; size: NA; V: TRBV6-6; J: TRBJ1-2; DNA: TGTGCCAGCAGTCGGGACGGGGGTATCTATGGCTACACCTTC; CDR3: CASSRDGGIYGYTF
D: NA; size: NA; V: TRBV7-3; J: TRBJ1-1; DNA: TGTGCCAGTTCTTCACTAGGGAGCACTGAAGCTTTCTTT; CDR3: CASSSLGSTEAFF
D: NA; size: few; V: TRBV4-1; J: TRBJ2-7; DNA: TGCGCCAGCAGTCCATCCCCCTACTCCTACGAGCAGTACTTC; CDR3: CASSPSPYSYEQYF
D: TRBD1; size: once; V: TRBV6-5; J: TRBJ2-4; DNA: TGTGCCAGCAGTCCCTATCGACAGGGAGCCAAAAACATTCAGTACTTC; CDR3: CASSPYRQGAKNIQYF
D: TRBD1; size: few; V: TRBV7-9; J: TRBJ1-6; DNA: TGTGCCAGCAGCTCAGGGACAGGGGAGGCCTATAATTCACCCCTCCACTTT; CDR3: CASSSGTGEAYNSPLHF
D: TRBD2; size: NA; V: TRBV5-1; J: TRBJ2-2; DNA: TGCGCCAGCAGAACGAGCGGGGGCCTGAACACCGGGGAGCTGTTTTTT; CDR3: CASRTSGGLNTGELFF
D: TRBD1; size: NA; V: TRBV4-1; J: TRBJ1-1; DNA: TGCGCCAGCAGCCAAGTCGGTGATCAGGGGGCGTCGGAAGCTTTCTTT; CDR3: CASSQVGDQGASEAFF
D: NA; size: NA; V: TRBV4-3; J: TRBJ1-1; DNA: TGCGCCAGCAGCCAAGATACGTTCCGGAGGAACACTGAAGCTTTCTTT; CDR3: CASSQDTFRRNTEAFF
D: NA; size: few; V: TRBV9; J: TRBJ2-5; DNA: TGTGCCAGCAGCGTAGAGGTTAGGGGGGGGACCCAGTACTTC; CDR3: CASSVEVRGGTQYF
D: NA; size: few; V: TRBV3-1; J: TRBJ2-7; DNA: TGTGCCAGCAGCCAAGTGAGCTCCTACGAGCAGTACTTC; CDR3: CASSQVSSYEQYF
D: NA; size: NA; V: TRBV2; J: TRBJ1-3; DNA: TGTGCCAGCAGTGAGGGCTACGGCCGAAACACCATATATTTT; CDR3: CASSEGYGRNTIYF
D: NA; size: few; V: TRBV7-3; J: TRBJ2-3; DNA: TGTGCCAGCAGCCCTGGGGGGTGGAGCACAGATACGCAGTATTTT; CDR3: CASSPGGWSTDTQYF
D: TRBD1; size: few; V: TRBV4-2; J: TRBJ1-6; DNA: TGTGCCAGCAGCCAACCTCCGGGACAGGGCGGACCCCTCCACTTT; CDR3: CASSQPPGQGGPLHF
D: TRBD2; size: few; V: TRBV5-1; J: TRBJ2-5; DNA: TGCGCCAGCAGCTCAGGGACTAGCGGGGGAACGGAGACCCAGTACTTC; CDR3: CASSSGTSGGTETQYF
D: TRBD1; size: few; V: TRBV12-5; J: TRBJ1-3; DNA: TGTGCTAGTGGTCCCCCAGGGGGAACTGGAAACACCATATATTTT; CDR3: CASGPPGGTGNTIYF
D: NA; size: few; V: TRBV7-3; J: TRBJ2-3; DNA: TGTGCCAGCAGCTTATCGATCAGGTTCGGAGATACGCAGTATTTT; CDR3: CASSLSIRFGDTQYF
D: NA; size: few; V: TRBV2; J: TRBJ1-1; DNA: TGTGCCAGCAGTCTGGACGGGTCGAACACTGAAGCTTTCTTT; CDR3: CASSLDGSNTEAFF
D: NA; size: NA; V: TRBV7-2; J: TRBJ1-4; DNA: TGTGCCAGCAGCTTAGATGCAACTAATGAAAAACTGTTTTTT; CDR3: CASSLDATNEKLFF
D: NA; size: few; V: TRBV2; J: TRBJ2-7; DNA: TGTGCCAGCACCTGGGCCCGATACGAGCAGTACTTC; CDR3: CASTWARYEQYF
D: NA; size: few; V: TRBV5-4; J: TRBJ2-2; DNA: TGTGCCAGCAGCCGACCGGGACTGACGAACACCGGGGAGCTGTTTTTT; CDR3: CASSRPGLTNTGELFF
D: TRBD1; size: few; V: TRBV6-5; J: TRBJ1-5; DNA: TGTGCCAGCAGAGACAGGGCTGGAAATCAGCCCCAGCATTTT; CDR3: CASRDRAGNQPQHF
D: TRBD1; size: NA; V: TRBV4-1; J: TRBJ2-5; DNA: TGCGCCAGCAGTCCAGGACAGGGAGTTTTTACGGAGACCCAGTACTTC; CDR3: CASSPGQGVFTETQYF